The 23 T cell receptor beta chains below were found in one sample sequenced in a study of blood T cell repertoires in COVID-19. This table comes from immunoSEQ multiplex PCR, and its TCRdb copy is limited to in-frame clones, with some not included. Among roughly 330,000 clones listed, about 89% were seen once. Sequencing was carried out using PBMCs or T cells enriched from blood (not recorded which). The origin of the receptors is a woman aged 25 to 39 who had recovered from COVID-19.

This chain connects TRBV30 to TRBJ2-3, with unresolved D. Germline V CDR1 and CDR2: GTSNPN, SVGIG (reference sequence). V was shortened by 0 bases and J by 0 bases, with 13 bases between the two germline ends. The CDR3 covers 16 residues. The CDR3 sequence is CAWSVRSPASTDTQYF. CDR3 DNA: TGTGCCTGGAGTGTACGTAGCCCAGCTAGCACAGATACGCAGTATTTT.

J is TRBJ1-2 and V is TRBV2, with 9 bases aligning to TRBD1. The germline V gene has CDR1 SNHLY and CDR2 FYNNEI. The CDR3 sequence is 16 residues long. V was pared by 6 bases and J by 4 bases, with 12 bases of the junction left unmatched. CDR3 in amino acids: CASSDPGQGPPYGYTF. The CDR3 nucleotides are TGTGCCAGCAGCGACCCCGGACAGGGGCCTCCCTATGGCTACACCTTC. The full variable domain, rest sourced from reference TRBV2 and TRBJ1-2, is EPEVTQTPSHQVTQMGQEVILRCVPISNHLYFYWYRQILGQKVEFLVSFYNNEISEKSEIFDDQFSVERPDGSNFTLKIRSTKLEDSAMYFCASSDPGQGPPYGYTFGSGTRLTVV.

This chain joins TRBV5-4 and TRBJ2-1, with 14 bases lining up with TRBD2. V lost 4 bases, J lost 3 bases, and 6 bases stayed unmatched. Germline V gene sequence: CDR1 SGHNT, CDR2 YYREEE (reference sequence). The CDR3 is 17 amino acids. DNA of the CDR3: TGTGCCAGCAGCGCCGGACTAGCGGGGGGAGACTACAATGAGCAGTTCTTC. Translation: CASSAGLAGGDYNEQFF.

The J gene is TRBJ2-5, the V gene TRBV4-1, with 7 bases aligning to TRBD1. Germline loops: CDR1 MGHRA, CDR2 YSYEKL. The CDR3 extends over 18 amino acids. The J segment lost 0 bases and the V segment lost 5 bases, leaving 15 bases of the junction unmatched. The chain's CDR3 is CASSSYRGSLVNQETQYF. CDR3 in DNA: TGCGCCAGCAGCTCGTACAGGGGTTCACTCGTAAACCAAGAGACCCAGTACTTC.

This chain links TRBV4-1 with TRBJ2-3; TRBD2 aligns across 11 bases. Germline loops: CDR1 MGHRA, CDR2 YSYEKL. Trimming removed 4 bases from V and 0 bases from J; junction bases left unmatched: 9. This CDR3 is built from 18 residues. The CDR3 region is CASSLRTGLAVSTDTQYF. CDR3 DNA sequence: TGCGCCAGCAGCCTCCGCACGGGACTAGCGGTTAGCACAGATACGCAGTATTTT.

This chain joins TRBV6-2 or TRBV6-3 and TRBJ2-7; TRBD2 might be the D (6 bases). The CDR3 length is 15 residues. V dropped 7 bases and J dropped 0 bases, with 16 bases sitting between them. Germline-derived CDR1 and CDR2 are MNHEY and SVGEGT. For the CDR3, the DNA is TGTGCCAGCACCCCTGTGGAGGGGTACTCCTACGAGCAGTACTTC. This gives the protein CASTPVEGYSYEQYF.

Here the CDR3 reads CAISPGGRGYTF. CDR3 nucleotides: TGTGCCATCAGTCCAGGGGGCCGTGGCTACACCTTC. The rearrangement uses TRBV10-3 and TRBJ1-2; 8 nucleotides line up with TRBD1. J was trimmed by 7 bases and V by 5 bases; bases with no gene match: 3. The CDR3 runs to 12 residues. Germline-derived CDR1 and CDR2 are ENHRY and SYGVKD.

V is TRBV5-1 and J is TRBJ1-1; possible D gene TRBD1, 6 bases. V lost 0 bases and J lost 0, with 9 bases in between. The CDR3 extends over 15 amino acids. CDR1 and CDR2 (germline): SGHRS, YFSETQ. The CDR3 region is CASSLEDRLNTEAFF. The CDR3 region has the DNA TGCGCCAGCAGCTTGGAGGACAGACTGAACACTGAAGCTTTCTTT.

The rearrangement uses TRBV6-2 or TRBV6-3 and TRBJ2-7, with 9 bases fitting TRBD2. This CDR3 has 16 residues. Germline CDR1 and CDR2: MNHEY and SVGEGT. Losses at the gene ends were 5 bases for V and 10 bases for J; bases not matched to a gene: 18. The CDR3 DNA sequence: TGTGCCAGCAGTAACTTATTCAGCGGGGGGTCGGTGGGCCAGTACTTC. Amino acid sequence: CASSNLFSGGSVGQYF.

This clone was recorded only once. The chain recombines TRBV6-5 with TRBJ1-2, with 7 nucleotides matching TRBD1. Germline CDR1 and CDR2: MNHEY and SVGAGI. The V and J ends lost 3 bases and 8 bases, in that order; junction bases with no gene match: 9. The CDR3 covers 14 residues. CDR3 protein: CASSYSRDSVGYTF. In nucleotides, the CDR3 is TGTGCCAGCAGTTATTCCCGGGACAGTGTCGGCTACACCTTC.

This clone was counted between two and nine times. CDR3 nucleotide sequence: TGTGCCAGTAGTATACGAGAGGTTACAGATACGCAGTATTTT. It specifies CASSIREVTDTQYF. This chain links TRBV19 with TRBJ2-3, with unresolved D. The CDR3 spans 14 residues. V lost 2 bases to trimming and J lost 3 bases, with 9 bases between them. Germline CDR1 LNHDA, CDR2 SQIVND (reference sequence).

This sequence joins TRBV5-5 and TRBJ1-1; 12 nucleotides agree with TRBD1. Per germline, CDR1 SGHKS and CDR2 YYEKEE (reference sequence). Trimming at V came to 4 bases and at J to 5 bases, leaving 3 bases not matched to a gene. The CDR3 has 14 amino acids. The CDR3 region is CASSGTGGGTEAFF. The CDR3, as DNA: TGTGCCAGCAGCGGGACAGGGGGCGGGACTGAAGCTTTCTTT.

This clone showed up just once. The chain couples TRBV6-2 or TRBV6-3 to TRBJ2-3; 11 nucleotides agree with TRBD2. This CDR3 region has 15 residues. CDR1 is MNHEY and CDR2 is SVGEGT in the germline V gene. Trimming removed 5 bases from V and 2 bases from J; junction bases left unmatched: 3. CDR3 amino acids: CASSRLAGYTDTQYF. CDR3 DNA sequence: TGTGCCAGCAGTCGACTAGCGGGGTACACAGATACGCAGTATTTT.

The chain combines TRBV18 with TRBJ1-1; 7 bases match TRBD1. CDR1 is KGHSH and CDR2 is LQKENI in the germline V gene. This CDR3 has 15 residues. J gave up 1 base and V 6 bases, and 8 bases lay outside the gene matches. The CDR3 DNA follows: TGTGCCAGCTCCTCCGCTCGGACAGGGAACACTGAAGCTTTCTTT. Residues: CASSSARTGNTEAFF.

The genes are TRBV7-6 and TRBJ1-1; 12 bases are a match to TRBD1. The CDR3 is 16 residues long. Germline CDR1 reads SGHVS; CDR2 reads FNYEAQ. J was trimmed by 4 bases and V by 1 base; bases with no gene match: 4. The CDR3 sequence is CASSLGDRGLRTEAFF. CDR3 DNA sequence: TGTGCCAGCAGCTTAGGGGACAGGGGGCTTCGCACTGAAGCTTTCTTT.

J is TRBJ2-3 and V is TRBV9; D ambiguous. The V gene lost 0 bases and the J gene lost 3 bases, with 17 bases spanning the gap. Germline-derived CDR1 and CDR2 are SGDLS and YYNGEE. The CDR3 totals 17 residues. Here the CDR3 DNA reads TGTGCCAGCAGCGTAGGATTTACCCAGTCTTCTACAGATACGCAGTATTTT. This gives the protein CASSVGFTQSSTDTQYF.

The J gene is TRBJ2-5, the V gene TRBV4-2, with 13 bases fitting TRBD2. There are 16 residues in the CDR3. Germline loops: CDR1 LGHNA, CDR2 YNFKEQ. The V and J ends lost 3 bases and 5 bases, in that order; junction bases with no gene match: 6. The CDR3: CASSHSTSGGRETQYF. CDR3 bases: TGTGCCAGCAGCCACTCGACTAGCGGGGGGAGGGAGACCCAGTACTTC.

V usage is TRBV10-3 and J usage is TRBJ1-4; D uncertain. The CDR3 totals 16 residues. V shed 2 bases and J shed 0 bases, with 10 bases lying between them. CDR1 and CDR2 from the germline V gene are ENHRY and SYGVKD. The CDR3 is CAISEAGGATNEKLFF. In DNA, the CDR3 is TGTGCCATCAGTGAGGCTGGCGGCGCAACTAATGAAAAACTGTTTTTT.

This chain uses TRBV5-1 with TRBJ1-1; 7 bases agree with TRBD1. V lost 3 bases, J lost 2 bases, and 13 bases stayed unmatched. Germline CDR1 reads SGHRS; CDR2 reads YFSETQ. The CDR3 is made up of 17 amino acids. Here the CDR3 reads CASSWGLGQDFNTEAFF. CDR3 sequence (DNA): TGCGCCAGCAGCTGGGGGCTTGGACAGGACTTTAACACTGAAGCTTTCTTT.

The genes are TRBV10-2 and TRBJ1-1; 8 nucleotides line up with TRBD1. This CDR3 is 13 amino acids long. V was pared by 6 bases and J by 7 bases, with 7 bases of the junction left unmatched. CDR1 WSHSY and CDR2 SAAADI come from the germline V gene. The CDR3 protein is CASSEQGGVEAFF. CDR3 coding DNA: TGCGCCAGCAGCGAACAGGGGGGGGTTGAAGCTTTCTTT.

The rearrangement uses TRBV29-1 and TRBJ1-1; tentatively, D is TRBD1 (6 bases). The CDR3 sequence is 13 residues long. The germline CDR1 and CDR2 sequences are SQVTM and ANQGSEA. V shed 3 bases and J shed 1 base, with 9 bases lying between them. CDR3 protein: CSVELGANTEAFF. In DNA form, the CDR3 reads TGCAGCGTTGAGCTGGGGGCGAACACTGAAGCTTTCTTT.

The chain uses TRBV3-1 (or the pseudogene TRBV3-2) and TRBJ1-2; 12 bases line up with TRBD1. The germline CDR1 and CDR2 sequences are LGHDT and YNNKEL (reference sequence). The junction had 6 bases not matched to a gene; V was cut back by 4 bases and J by 3 bases. CDR3 length: 16 amino acids. Written as DNA, the CDR3 is TGTGCCAGCAGCCCCGCCGGGACAGGGGGCGACTATGGCTACACCTTC. Translation: CASSPAGTGGDYGYTF.

This clone was recorded once. The chain employs TRBV12-3 or TRBV12-4 and TRBJ1-2; D is possibly TRBD1 (6 bases). This CDR3 spans 12 amino acids. Deletions cut 5 bases from V and 8 bases from J, with 12 bases between. For the CDR3, the DNA is TGTGCCAGCAGTGGCGGGGGGCGCGGCTACACCTTC. The encoded protein is CASSGGGRGYTF.